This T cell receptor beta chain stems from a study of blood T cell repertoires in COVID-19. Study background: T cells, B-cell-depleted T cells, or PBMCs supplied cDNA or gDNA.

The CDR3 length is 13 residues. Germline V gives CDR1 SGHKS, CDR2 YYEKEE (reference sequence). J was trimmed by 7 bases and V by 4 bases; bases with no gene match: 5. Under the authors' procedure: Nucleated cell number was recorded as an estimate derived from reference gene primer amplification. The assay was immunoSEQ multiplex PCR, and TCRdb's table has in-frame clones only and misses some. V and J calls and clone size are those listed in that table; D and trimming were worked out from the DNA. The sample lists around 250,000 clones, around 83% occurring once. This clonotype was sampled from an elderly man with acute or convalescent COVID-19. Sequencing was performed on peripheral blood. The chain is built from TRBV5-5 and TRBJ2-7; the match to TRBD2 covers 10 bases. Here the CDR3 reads CASSLGLADEQYF. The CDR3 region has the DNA TGTGCCAGCAGCCTCGGACTAGCGGATGAGCAGTACTTC.